A selection of T cell receptor beta chains follows, all from one sample in a study of blood T cell repertoires in COVID-19. Method: immunoSEQ multiplex PCR; TCRdb's copy keeps in-frame clones and lacks some. This sample has over 40,000 clones, with 85% to 90% found just once. Sequenced sample: peripheral blood. The receptors were gathered from a human donor in a cohort sampled during active COVID-19. The CDR3 runs from the conserved cysteine through the conserved F or W. D genes are given only for firm matches. Clone size, where shown, is once, few, many, or a class for clones that have expanded.

>TRBV5-1|TRBD1|NA|TRBJ1-3
CASSLMTPGQGSSGNTIYF
TGCGCCAGCAGCTTAATGACACCGGGACAGGGGTCGTCTGGAAACACCATATATTTT
>TRBV19|TRBD1|NA|TRBJ1-5
CASSDGARSGTGDNQPQHF
TGTGCCAGTAGTGACGGTGCCAGGTCCGGGACAGGGGACAATCAGCCCCAGCATTTT
>TRBV11-2|NA|NA|TRBJ2-4
CASSLTLKDLNIQYF
TGTGCCAGCAGCTTAACCCTCAAGGACTTGAACATTCAGTACTTC
>TRBV19|NA|NA|TRBJ2-1
CASRGSGNPYNEQFF
TGTGCCAGTAGGGGTTCCGGGAACCCCTACAATGAGCAGTTCTTC
>TRBV5-1|NA|few|TRBJ2-7
CASSHPGSGEQYF
TGCGCCAGCAGCCATCCAGGGTCAGGCGAGCAGTACTTC
>TRBV12-3/TRBV12-4|NA|NA|TRBJ2-2
CAGGMGTGELFF
TGTGCCGGGGGGATGGGCACCGGGGAGCTGTTTTTT
>TRBV5-1|NA|NA|TRBJ1-4
CASSLGGQTSNEKLFF
TGCGCCAGCAGCTTGGGAGGACAGACCTCTAATGAAAAACTGTTTTTT
>TRBV5-1|NA|NA|TRBJ2-1
CASSGGLIEVNEQFF
TGCGCCAGCAGCGGCGGACTCATAGAAGTCAATGAGCAGTTCTTC
>TRBV11-3|TRBD2|NA|TRBJ2-3
CASRGLDSDTQYF
TGTGCCAGCCGGGGACTAGACTCAGATACGCAGTATTTT
>TRBV24-1|TRBD2|NA|TRBJ2-3
CATSDPSGETDTQYF
TGTGCCACCAGTGATCCTAGCGGGGAAACAGATACGCAGTATTTT
>TRBV6-6|TRBD1|NA|TRBJ2-3
CASKGQGNTDTQYF
TGTGCCAGCAAAGGACAGGGGAACACAGATACGCAGTATTTT
>TRBV30|TRBD1|NA|TRBJ2-4
CAWSVTGLTGGNIQYF
TGTGCCTGGAGTGTAACGGGCCTGACAGGGGGAAACATTCAGTACTTC
>TRBV19|TRBD1|NA|TRBJ2-7
CASSSFGTGVSYEQYF
TGTGCCAGTAGTAGTTTTGGGACAGGGGTCTCCTACGAGCAGTACTTC
>TRBV3-1/TRBV3-2|NA|NA|TRBJ1-2
CASSQYYGREGGYTF
TGTGCCAGCAGCCAATACTATGGCAGGGAAGGCGGCTACACCTTC
>TRBV7-3|NA|NA|TRBJ2-3
CASSSGDWADTQYF
TGTGCCAGCAGCTCCGGGGATTGGGCAGATACGCAGTATTTT
>TRBV6-1|TRBD1|few|TRBJ2-6
CASSATYGGTGAAGANVLTF
TGTGCCAGCAGTGCTACCTATGGGGGGACAGGGGCCGCCGGGGCCAACGTCCTGACTTTC
>TRBV6-5|TRBD1|NA|TRBJ2-3
CASSSRTGTDTQYF
TGTGCCAGCAGTTCCAGGACAGGGACAGATACGCAGTATTTT
>TRBV7-9|NA|NA|TRBJ2-3
CASSISGGAPDTQYF
TGTGCCAGCAGTATTTCTGGGGGGGCTCCAGATACGCAGTATTTT
>TRBV7-9|TRBD2|few|TRBJ2-2
CASSSVTGGPSGELFF
TGTGCCAGCAGCTCCGTAACGGGAGGGCCTTCCGGGGAGCTGTTTTTT
>TRBV15|TRBD1|NA|TRBJ1-2
CATSMGQPSYGYTF
TGTGCCACCAGCATGGGACAGCCTTCCTATGGCTACACCTTC
>TRBV20-1|TRBD2|NA|TRBJ2-1
CSASPLAGGGGNEQFF
TGCAGTGCTAGTCCACTAGCGGGAGGGGGGGGCAATGAGCAGTTCTTC
>TRBV5-1|NA|once|TRBJ1-1
CASSFSTAGVAFF
TGCGCCAGCAGCTTTTCGACAGCGGGGGTAGCTTTCTTT
>TRBV9|TRBD2|NA|TRBJ2-2
CASSVEGGDTGELFF
TGTGCCAGCAGCGTAGAGGGAGGGGACACCGGGGAGCTGTTTTTT
>TRBV5-4|TRBD1|NA|TRBJ2-2
CASSLGQDITGELFF
TGTGCCAGCAGCCTGGGACAGGACATCACCGGGGAGCTGTTTTTT
>TRBV19|NA|NA|TRBJ1-4
CASSTAPSGKLFF
TGTGCCAGTTCGACAGCCCCGTCCGGAAAACTGTTTTTT
>TRBV5-6|TRBD2|NA|TRBJ2-1
CASSLFTSGSYNEQFF
TGTGCCAGCAGCCTCTTCACTAGCGGCTCCTACAATGAGCAGTTCTTC
>TRBV7-9|TRBD2|once|TRBJ2-3
CASSEGLANTDTQYF
TGTGCCAGCAGCGAGGGACTAGCGAACACAGATACGCAGTATTTT
>TRBV6-5|NA|NA|TRBJ1-2
CASSLPTGHLTF
TGTGCCAGCAGCCTCCCCACAGGGCACCTCACCTTC
>TRBV11-3|NA|NA|TRBJ2-4
CASSLGPPGADIQYF
TGTGCCAGCAGCTTAGGCCCCCCAGGGGCGGACATTCAGTACTTC
>TRBV30|TRBD1|NA|TRBJ2-1
CAWGQALGEQFF
TGTGCCTGGGGACAGGCTTTGGGTGAGCAGTTCTTC
>TRBV12-3/TRBV12-4|NA|NA|TRBJ2-7
CASSLKRSYEQYF
TGTGCCAGCAGTTTAAAACGGTCCTACGAGCAGTACTTC
>TRBV21-1|NA|NA|TRBJ1-1
CASDKGGAANTEAFF
TGTGCCAGCGACAAAGGTGGGGCAGCGAACACTGAAGCTTTCTTT
>TRBV6-1|NA|NA|TRBJ1-4
CASSERQGGEKLFF
TGTGCCAGCAGTGAGAGGCAGGGTGGAGAAAAACTGTTTTTT
>TRBV25-1|TRBD1|once|TRBJ1-1
CASEQGAKRNTEAFF
TGTGCCAGTGAACAGGGGGCTAAGAGGAACACTGAAGCTTTCTTT
>TRBV27|NA|NA|TRBJ1-2
CASSPRGGNGGYGYTF
TGTGCCAGCAGTCCAAGGGGTGGGAACGGCGGCTATGGCTACACCTTC
>TRBV3-1/TRBV3-2|TRBD2|NA|TRBJ2-2
CASSLEGGGTGELFF
TGTGCCAGCAGTCTTGAAGGCGGGGGGACCGGGGAGCTGTTTTTT
>TRBV15|TRBD2|once|TRBJ2-1
CATSGGTSGYNEQFF
TGTGCCACCAGCGGTGGAACTAGCGGCTACAATGAGCAGTTCTTC
>TRBV6-1|TRBD2|NA|TRBJ2-1
CASSEASSGNNEQFF
TGTGCCAGCAGTGAAGCCTCTAGCGGGAACAATGAGCAGTTCTTC
>TRBV20-1|TRBD2|NA|TRBJ2-5
CSASSLAGGINF
TGCAGTGCTAGTTCACTAGCGGGAGGCATTAACTTC
>TRBV3-1/TRBV3-2|TRBD1|NA|TRBJ2-5
CASSHTGQGETQYF
TGTGCCAGCAGCCATACCGGACAGGGCGAGACCCAGTACTTC
>TRBV5-6|TRBD1|NA|TRBJ1-1
CASSSGPGGNREAFF
TGTGCCAGCAGCTCCGGACCAGGGGGAAATAGGGAAGCTTTCTTT